The present T cell receptor (beta chain) was sequenced within a study of graft-versus-host responses after intestinal transplantation. Overall study: Those transplanted obtained multivisceral, liver-intestinal, or isolated intestinal grafts. Tacrolimus and steroids were given for about three years to all recipients after anti-thymocyte globulin induction. Points from the study as a whole: GvH clonotypes were identified within recipient marrow, with a subset emerging first in ileum or blood. Subjects displaying graft-donor T cell macrochimerism possessed elevated graft-versus-host to host-versus-graft clonal ratios inside allografts.

Germline V gene data show CDR1 as LNHDA and CDR2 as SQIVND (reference sequence). The CDR3 consists of 14 residues. V trimming: 5 bases; J trimming: 7 bases; junction bases outside the gene matches: 6. Profiling relied on immunoSEQ multiplex PCR, and the TCRdb table lists in-frame clones only, not all of them. The sample holds 150,000 or so clones, 85% to 95% seen once. Points on this clone: What it recognizes is unknown.

The chain joins TRBV19 to TRBJ2-1; 9 bases match TRBD1. The clonotype was recovered from a human donor who received an intestinal transplant. Sequenced material: unstimulated CD4+ T cells sorted from spleen or lymph node cells, taken before intestinal transplant. This chain's CDR3 is CASSDPGTGNEQFF. The CDR3, as DNA: TGTGCCAGTAGTGACCCTGGGACAGGGAATGAGCAGTTCTTC.